A single T cell receptor (beta chain) is shown here with its context. The specificity of this receptor is unknown. The record has no base qualities; no much larger clone is one base away. The sample is drawn from a study of shared clonotypes between healthy human individuals (dated by TCRdb to about 2020). Describing the broader study: A couple of women and three men aged 18 to 49 years were included in the cohort. Per donor, leukapheresis produced somewhere between about 0.94 and 9.5 billion PBMCs. To estimate repertoire size and how much clonotypes are shared between individuals, the study performed deep sequencing of blood TCR repertoires from about five healthy adults. Different laboratories and diverse techniques were used to prepare libraries and sequence TCR repertoires, to increase sequencing depth and limit assay-specific biases. For each donor, CD4 naive and CD4 memory were each run on three plates, CD8 naive on two plates, and CD8 memory on one plate. Results the study describes overall, beyond this receptor: The genetic and exposure-history diversity represented was limited by the small number of donors. Estimated clonotype richness was generally larger for naive than for memory subsets. Pairwise subsampling led to the expectation that sequencing depth would affect the degree of clonotype sharing among donors. Compared with non-shared clonotypes, the clonotypes found in all four sorted-subset donors had higher generation probabilities. Sampling was restricted to blood, and TCR repertoires in tissues likely differ from the TCR repertoires found in blood. Incomplete sequencing was indicated by rarefaction of sorted-subset datasets, despite the large sequencing depth. When several donors were compared, the shared fraction of clonotypes was around 5% for naive CD4, around 3.6% for naive CD8, about 2.5% for memory CD4, and roughly 0.4% for memory CD8.

The germline V gene gives CDR1 as SGHRS and CDR2 as YFSETQ. V is pruned by 0 bases and J by 7 bases, leaving 7 bases of the junction without a gene match. There are 15 amino acids in the CDR3, from cysteine to phenylalanine inclusive. The read is trimmed to its CDR3 DNA, 45 bases read in frame from base 1. Using the deep immunoSEQ assay, multiplex PCR amplified TCR CDR3 regions from genomic DNA. Extracted genomic DNA from each cell subset was spread evenly across all wells of several immunoSEQ 96-well plates, with each plate serving as a replicate. For sorted subsets, about 210 ng of genomic DNA, equivalent to some 30,000 T cell genomes, went into each replicate PCR. The purified libraries were quantified using a Qubit 3.0 fluorometer, sized with a Bioanalyzer 2100, and then quantified again using the KAPA Library Quantification kit. Each immunoSEQ 96-well plate was sequenced on its own single-read 150-cycle Illumina NextSeq 550 flow cell. In the authors' own workflow: The immunoSEQ output contained only junctional sequences without quality scores, so filtering could not match that applied to full-length reads. To assign V/J genes and CDR3, sequences were annotated against IMGT germline references using PyIR, a Python wrapper for IgBLAST v1.9. Reads with weak V/J assignments (E-value above 1e-6), missing CDR3, stop codons, out-of-frame junctions, or ambiguous translated residues were removed. V3J clonotypes were defined by identical inferred V gene, J gene, and CDR3 amino acid sequence. To compute the percentage overlap between repertoires, the number of shared unique clonotypes was divided by the size of the smaller repertoire. Richness of each repertoire was evaluated using RTK rarefaction, the Chao1 estimator, and Recon v2.1 estimates of unobserved clonotypes. Generation probabilities for all TCRbeta clonotypes obtained by the gDNA method from a few donors were computed using OLGA. TCRdb stores this immuneACCESS table with in-frame sequences only. Part of the clones is absent; in the studies checked, under half of the shortfall reflects unresolved V genes, and no reason is known for the rest. V and J calls and clone size are those listed in that table; D and trimming were worked out from the DNA. In this sample the table shows 2 million or so clones, about 95% of which occur a single time. 0.1% to 0.15% of the sample is held by the ten biggest clonotypes.

Healthy HIV-negative adults with no recently reported acute infections or vaccinations were included as donors. Every donor was a Caucasian adult residing in Nashville, Tennessee, USA. Magnetic negative selection was used to enrich CD4+ T cells, after which naive cells were positively selected on CD45RA and the negative fraction became the memory subset. After blood collection by leukapheresis, PBMCs were isolated using Ficoll-Histopaque density gradient centrifugation and then cryopreserved in the vapor phase of liquid nitrogen. Analytical flow cytometry was used to check the purity and quantity of each magnetically sorted T cell population. Genomic DNA was isolated from every sorted fraction and measured by UV absorbance on a Nanodrop 2000c.

The chain was built from TRBV5-1 and TRBJ2-1; TRBD2 fits 7 bases in the junction. The sequencing sample was made of naive CD4+ T cells sorted from blood. The cell subset or site label, read with the paper, signifies: CD45RA+ positively selected. The source is a man aged 18 to 30 in good health. The DNA sequence is TGCGCCAGCAGCTTGGGGCTAGCGGAGATAAATGAGCAGTTCTTC. The resulting protein is CASSLGLAEINEQFF.